A selection of T cell receptor beta chains follows, all from one sample in a study of shared clonotypes between healthy human individuals. Sequenced by immunoSEQ multiplex PCR; TCRdb stores in-frame clones only, minus some. The table shows under 550,000 clones, with 90% to 96% occurring only once. Material: naive CD4+ T cells sorted from blood. Receptors originate from a woman aged 25-40 years in good health. CDR3s include the opening cysteine and the closing phenylalanine or tryptophan. A D gene is named only where the DNA matches it firmly. Expanded clones are given a class, and other clones once, few, many or no size at all.

size,V,J,D,DNA,CDR3
-,TRBV19,TRBJ2-1,TRBD1,TGTGCCAGTAGAAAGAGGACAGGGCACCAAGACTACAATGAGCAGTTCTTC,CASRKRTGHQDYNEQFF
-,TRBV7-2,TRBJ2-7,TRBD1,TGTGCCAGCAGCTTAGCCCGGACAGGGATCTACGAGCAGTACTTC,CASSLARTGIYEQYF
-,TRBV28,TRBJ1-4,TRBD1,TGTGCCAGCACCCAGGGCGGGACAGGGGCGTTTTTTGACGAAAAACTGTTTTTT,CASTQGGTGAFFDEKLFF
-,TRBV19,TRBJ2-5,TRBD1,TGTGCCAGTAGCACGGACAGGGGGCGCCGGGAGACCCAGTACTTC,CASSTDRGRRETQYF
once,TRBV2,TRBJ2-3,TRBD2,TGTGCCAGCAGTACCCGGACTAGCGGGACGACAGATACGCAGTATTTT,CASSTRTSGTTDTQYF
once,TRBV5-1,TRBJ2-7,TRBD2,TGCGCCAGCAGCCGATTGGGACAGGGACTAGCGGAGACCTACGAGCAGTACTTC,CASSRLGQGLAETYEQYF
-,TRBV19,TRBJ2-5,-,TGTGCCAGTAGTATAGAACCTCAGGGTGCGGGGACCCAGTACTTC,CASSIEPQGAGTQYF
once,TRBV27,TRBJ2-5,TRBD2,TGTGCCAGCAGTCGCTGGGAGGGGTTGAAGACCCAGTACTTC,CASSRWEGLKTQYF
-,TRBV2,TRBJ2-1,TRBD2,TGTGCCAGCAGTGAAGAAGGTAGCGGGAGACTCTTC,CASSEEGSGRLF
-,TRBV7-2,TRBJ1-5,-,TGTGCCAGCACCCACGGGCAGCCGGGGGATCAGCCCCAGCATTTT,CASTHGQPGDQPQHF
-,TRBV6-1,TRBJ1-5,-,TGTGCCAGCAGTGACATACCGGGACATGACAGGCAGCCCCAGCATTTT,CASSDIPGHDRQPQHF
-,TRBV19,TRBJ2-3,TRBD2,TGTGCCAGTAGTATAGATCTATCGGGACTAGCGGGGAAACAAGATACGCAGTATTTT,CASSIDLSGLAGKQDTQYF
few,TRBV4-2,TRBJ1-1,-,TGTGCCAGCAGCCAAGATCCCCAGTTCACTGAAGCTTTCTTT,CASSQDPQFTEAFF
-,TRBV7-9,TRBJ2-1,TRBD2,TGTGCCAGCAGCTCCCGGACTAGCGGGGTCTACAATGAGCAGTTCTTC,CASSSRTSGVYNEQFF
-,TRBV2,TRBJ2-7,TRBD2,TGTGCCAGCAGTGAAGCAGTAGCGGGAGTAGGCGAGCAGTACTTC,CASSEAVAGVGEQYF
-,TRBV6-4,TRBJ1-1,TRBD1,TGTGCCAGCAGTATCGGGACAGGGGCGCGGTACACTGAAGCTTTCTTT,CASSIGTGARYTEAFF
-,TRBV5-4,TRBJ2-2,TRBD2,TGTGCCAGCAGCTTGGTGATAGCGGGAGCCGGGGAGCTGTTTTTT,CASSLVIAGAGELFF
-,TRBV4-1,TRBJ2-7,TRBD1,TGCGCCAGCAGCCAGGGGACAGTTCGGTCCTACGAGCAGTACTTC,CASSQGTVRSYEQYF
-,TRBV5-1,TRBJ2-5,TRBD1,TGCGCCAGCAGCTTGGCTACAGGGGCCCAAGAGACCCAGTACTTC,CASSLATGAQETQYF
-,TRBV19,TRBJ2-7,-,TGTGCCAGTAGCGACTTAACACAGTACGAGCAGTACTTC,CASSDLTQYEQYF
-,TRBV7-9,TRBJ2-7,-,TGTGCCAGCAGCTTAGCCCTCGGACGGAGCTCCTACGAGCAGTACTTC,CASSLALGRSSYEQYF
-,TRBV7-9,TRBJ1-4,-,TGTGCCAGCAGCTTAGCAGGTTCCTACGAAAAACTGTTTTTT,CASSLAGSYEKLFF
-,TRBV5-6,TRBJ1-6,TRBD1,TGTGCCAGCAGCCGCTTGGTCACAGGGGGCAGCCAGAATTCACCCCTCCACTTT,CASSRLVTGGSQNSPLHF
-,TRBV15,TRBJ2-7,-,TGTGCCACCAGCAGAGATATTAGTAGGGACCCAACCTACGAGCAGTACTTC,CATSRDISRDPTYEQYF
-,TRBV18,TRBJ2-7,TRBD1,TGTGCCAGCTCACCCACGACAGGGGCGAGGGCCTACGAGCAGTACTTC,CASSPTTGARAYEQYF
-,TRBV5-8,TRBJ1-2,-,TGTGCCAGCAGCCTGGAGCGGGGGGCCAACTATGGCTACACCTTC,CASSLERGANYGYTF
-,TRBV7-2,TRBJ1-4,-,TGTGCCAGCAGCCGTCCTTCAACTAATGAAAAACTGTTTTTT,CASSRPSTNEKLFF
-,TRBV11-3,TRBJ1-1,TRBD1,TGTGCCAGCAGCTTGGGCCTGGGACAGGGAAACACTGAAGCTTTCTTT,CASSLGLGQGNTEAFF
-,TRBV7-3,TRBJ2-2,TRBD2,TGTGCCAGCAGCTCCGGGACTAGCGGGATGTCCGGGGAGCTGTTTTTT,CASSSGTSGMSGELFF
-,TRBV11-2,TRBJ2-2,TRBD1,TGTGCCAGCAGAATGACAGGGGGCCCCGGGGAGCTGTTTTTT,CASRMTGGPGELFF
-,TRBV9,TRBJ2-7,TRBD1,TGTGCCACCTCAGGGGGCGAAGAGCAGTACTTC,CATSGGEEQYF
-,TRBV30,TRBJ2-7,-,TGTGCCTGGAGTGCCCAGAACTACGAGCAGTACTTC,CAWSAQNYEQYF
-,TRBV6-5,TRBJ1-4,-,TGTGCCAGCAGTTACAACGGCTTCTCAACTAATGAAAAACTGTTTTTT,CASSYNGFSTNEKLFF
-,TRBV25-1,TRBJ2-1,TRBD2,TGTGCCAGCAGTGAATGGGGGGGGGAAGGTGAGCAGTTCTTC,CASSEWGGEGEQFF
-,TRBV7-9,TRBJ2-7,TRBD1,TGTGCCAGCAGCCAAGGACAGGTCTCCAACGAGCAGTACTTC,CASSQGQVSNEQYF
-,TRBV4-1,TRBJ2-2,TRBD2,TGCGCCAGCAGCTCCGGGTTTGGTAGCGGGAGAGGTACCGGGGAGCTGTTTTTT,CASSSGFGSGRGTGELFF
-,TRBV9,TRBJ1-1,TRBD1,TGTGCCAGCAGCGGAGGGGACAGGAAAATGAACACTGAAGCTTTCTTT,CASSGGDRKMNTEAFF
-,TRBV7-7,TRBJ2-5,TRBD1,TGTGCCAGCAGCAACAGGGGTGGGCAAGAGACCCAGTACTTC,CASSNRGGQETQYF
-,TRBV5-4,TRBJ2-7,TRBD1,TGTGCCAGCAGCTTTGGGCCGGGACAGGGAGGCGACGAGCAGTACTTC,CASSFGPGQGGDEQYF
once,TRBV28,TRBJ2-7,TRBD1,TGTGCCAGCAGCACAGGGACAGTAGCCTACGAGCAGTACTTC,CASSTGTVAYEQYF